The 8 T cell receptor beta chains reported below all come from one sample, sequenced in a study of blood T cell repertoires in COVID-19. Profiled with immunoSEQ multiplex PCR; TCRdb holds only in-frame clones, not every one. The table shows about 240,000 clones, with approximately 86% occurring only once. Material for sequencing was PBMCs or T cells enriched from blood (not recorded which). These receptor sequences come from a woman aged 40 to 50 with acute COVID-19.

This chain connects TRBV2 to TRBJ2-3; TRBD1 might be the D (6 bases). V was trimmed by 6 bases and J by 0 bases, leaving 13 bases between them. The CDR3 has 15 amino acids. Germline-derived CDR1 and CDR2 are SNHLY and FYNNEI. The chain's CDR3 is CASSPGQRSTDTQYF. CDR3 in DNA: TGTGCCAGCAGCCCCGGACAGCGGAGCACAGATACGCAGTATTTT.

The chain joins TRBV6-6 to TRBJ1-6; D is perhaps TRBD1 (5 bases). The CDR3 sequence is 15 residues long. V was trimmed by 2 bases and J by 7 bases, leaving 12 bases between them. The germline V gene has CDR1 MNHNY and CDR2 SVGAGI (reference sequence). CDR3 nucleotide sequence: TGTGCCAGCAGTTACGGGGGGGATAGAAATTCACCCCTCCACTTT. This sequence encodes CASSYGGDRNSPLHF.

The chain recombines TRBV24-1 with TRBJ1-2; D is ambiguous. V lost 4 bases and J lost 4, with 12 bases in between. This CDR3 region has 14 residues. Per germline, CDR1 KGHDR and CDR2 SFDVKD. CDR3 nucleotide sequence: TGTGCCACCAGTGACTCTGACCGACTCTATGGCTACACCTTC. This codes for CATSDSDRLYGYTF.

J is TRBJ2-2 and V is TRBV2; 8 bases map to TRBD2. The V and J ends lost 8 bases and 4 bases, in that order; junction bases with no gene match: 9. The CDR3 covers 15 residues. Looked up from germline, CDR1 is SNHLY and CDR2 is FYNNEI. The DNA for the CDR3 is TGTGCCAGCCGCGGGAGGTCGGGGGGCACCGGGGAGCTGTTTTTT. It encodes CASRGRSGGTGELFF.

The chain couples TRBV2 to TRBJ1-1; TRBD1 is a possible D gene (5 bases). CDR1 and CDR2 from the germline V gene are SNHLY and FYNNEI. The CDR3 runs 13 residues. V lost 6 bases to trimming and J lost 1 base, with 9 bases between them. For the CDR3, the DNA is TGTGCCAGCAGGGCTGACAGGAACACTGAAGCTTTCTTT. It encodes CASRADRNTEAFF.

The chain combines TRBV24-1 with TRBJ2-3; D call uncertain. The germline V and J ends were trimmed by 3 bases and 2 bases, with 5 bases remaining between them. Germline CDR1 reads KGHDR; CDR2 reads SFDVKD. The CDR3 has 13 amino acids. Here the CDR3 DNA reads TGTGCCACCAGTGATACTTCCACAGATACGCAGTATTTT. It is translated as CATSDTSTDTQYF.

The chain has TRBV29-1 and TRBJ2-7; 11 nucleotides line up with TRBD2. Germline loops: CDR1 SQVTM, CDR2 ANQGSEA. The ends lost 3 bases at V and 0 bases at J; junction bases unmatched: 7. The CDR3 runs to 16 residues. This CDR3 is CSVDATSGSSSYEQYF. Written as DNA, the CDR3 is TGCAGCGTTGACGCTACTAGCGGGAGCAGCTCCTACGAGCAGTACTTC.

This clone was recorded a few times. The gene calls are TRBV5-1 and TRBJ1-4; a possible D gene is TRBD1 (6 bases). Trimming stripped 2 bases from V and 7 bases from J, with 9 bases between. The CDR3 is 13 residues long. Germline CDR1 is SGHRS and CDR2 is YFSETQ. The CDR3 nucleotides are TGCGCCAGCAGCTTACAGGGACCTGAAAAACTGTTTTTT. It translates to CASSLQGPEKLFF.